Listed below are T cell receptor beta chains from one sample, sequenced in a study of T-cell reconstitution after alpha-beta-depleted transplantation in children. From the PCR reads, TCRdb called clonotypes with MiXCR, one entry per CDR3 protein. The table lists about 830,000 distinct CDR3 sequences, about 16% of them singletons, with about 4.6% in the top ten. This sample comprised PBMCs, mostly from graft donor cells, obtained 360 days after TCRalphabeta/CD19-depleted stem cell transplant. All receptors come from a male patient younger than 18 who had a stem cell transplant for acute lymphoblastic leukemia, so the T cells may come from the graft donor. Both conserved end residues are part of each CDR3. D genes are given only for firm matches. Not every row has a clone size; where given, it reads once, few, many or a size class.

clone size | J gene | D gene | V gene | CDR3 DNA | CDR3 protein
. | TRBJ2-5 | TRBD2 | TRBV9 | TGTGCCAGCAACCTCGGGAGGGTACGAGGGGAGACCCAGTACTTC | CASNLGRVRGETQYF
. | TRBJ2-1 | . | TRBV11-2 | TGTGCCAGCAGCTTACTGCGCGTCTTTGAGCAGTTCTTC | CASSLLRVFEQFF
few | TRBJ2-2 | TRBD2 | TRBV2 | TGTGCCAGCAGTTCTAGACTAGCGGGAGGGCGGTTCACCGGGGAGCTGTTTTTT | CASSSRLAGGRFTGELFF
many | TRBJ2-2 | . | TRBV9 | TGTGCCAGCAGCGGGGGCGGCGTAAGCAGGGAGCTGTTTTTT | CASSGGGVSRELFF
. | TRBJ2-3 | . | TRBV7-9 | TGTGCCAGCAGCTTTGGGGGGATTCCAGATACGCAGTATTTT | CASSFGGIPDTQYF
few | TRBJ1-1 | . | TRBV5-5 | TGTGCCAGCAGCTTGGTGGTAAAGTTACCTGAAGCTTTCTTT | CASSLVVKLPEAFF
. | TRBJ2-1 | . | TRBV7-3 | TGTGCCAGCAGTACCGGGACATACTACAATGAGCAGTTCTTC | CASSTGTYYNEQFF
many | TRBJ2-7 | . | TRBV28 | TGTGCCAGCAGTCGCGCGGGGAGCTCCTACGAGCAGTACTTC | CASSRAGSSYEQYF
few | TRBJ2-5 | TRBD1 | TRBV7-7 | TGTGCCAGCAGCTTGACAGGGACGGGAGAGACCCAGTACTTC | CASSLTGTGETQYF
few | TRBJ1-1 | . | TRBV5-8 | TGTGCCAGCAGCTCATATCAGGGACTTCGGAACACTGAAGCTTTCTTT | CASSSYQGLRNTEAFF
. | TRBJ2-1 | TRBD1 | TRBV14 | TGTGCCAGCAGCCGGGACAGGGCTTCTAGCTCCTACAATGAGCAGTTCTTC | CASSRDRASSSYNEQFF
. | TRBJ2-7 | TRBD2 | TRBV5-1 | TGCGCCAGCAGCGAATCCGGACTAGCGGGAGCCTACGAGCAGTACTTC | CASSESGLAGAYEQYF
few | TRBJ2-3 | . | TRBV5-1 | TGCGCCAGCAGCACAGGGATCCACACAGATACGCAGTATTTT | CASSTGIHTDTQYF
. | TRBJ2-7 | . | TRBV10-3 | TGTGCCTCCGTCGTGGGGCCGGGACTTCGCTACGAGCAGTACTTC | CASVVGPGLRYEQYF
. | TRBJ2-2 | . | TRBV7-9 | TGTGCCAGCAGCTTAATAGGATTAGCCGGGGAGCTGTTTTTT | CASSLIGLAGELFF
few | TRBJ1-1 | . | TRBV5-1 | TGCGCCAGCAGCTTGGATTTCGCAGGAATGAACACTGAAGCTTTCTTT | CASSLDFAGMNTEAFF
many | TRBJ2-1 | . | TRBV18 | TGTGCCAGCTCCCCGGGAGCTTACAATGAGCAGTTCTTC | CASSPGAYNEQFF
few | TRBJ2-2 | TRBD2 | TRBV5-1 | TGCGCCAGCAGCGGACTAGCGGCCACCGGGGAGCTGTTTTTT | CASSGLAATGELFF
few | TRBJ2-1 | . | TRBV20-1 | TGCAGTGCTAGAGACCGGGACGGGCAGTTCTTC | CSARDRDGQFF
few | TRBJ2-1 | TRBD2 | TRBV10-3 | TGTGCCGTCGGGACTACCCCCGTCGTGCAGTTCTTC | CAVGTTPVVQFF
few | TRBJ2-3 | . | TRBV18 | TGTGCCAGCTCACCACGGGCCCAGGGTAAGAGGTCTAGCACAGATACGCAGTATTTT | CASSPRAQGKRSSTDTQYF
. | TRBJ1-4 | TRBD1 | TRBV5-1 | TGCGCCAGCAGCTTCCAGGGGGCAAGTGAAAAACTGTTTTTT | CASSFQGASEKLFF
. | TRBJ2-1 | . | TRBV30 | TGTGCCTCCTGGGAGTCCCCCTACAATGAGCAGTTCTTC | CASWESPYNEQFF
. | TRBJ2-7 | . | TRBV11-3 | TGTGCCAGCAGTGACGGGCCTTCAACCTACGAGCAGTACTTC | CASSDGPSTYEQYF
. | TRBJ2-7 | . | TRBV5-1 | TGCGCCAGCAGGATTGGACAACCCAGCTCCTACGAGCAGTACTTC | CASRIGQPSSYEQYF
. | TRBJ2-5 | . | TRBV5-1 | TGCGCCAGCAGCTTGTCCAGCGCCCAGACCCAGTACTTC | CASSLSSAQTQYF
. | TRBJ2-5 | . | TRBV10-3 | TGTGCCATCAGTGACATACAGTCCGAAGAGACCCAGTACTTC | CAISDIQSEETQYF
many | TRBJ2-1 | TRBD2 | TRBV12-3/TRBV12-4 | TGTGCCAGCAGTCCCCCGGGACTAAAGTACAATGAGCAGTTCTTC | CASSPPGLKYNEQFF
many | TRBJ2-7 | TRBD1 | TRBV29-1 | TGCAGCGTTTGTTTGGGACAGCCATCCTACGAGCAGTACTTC | CSVCLGQPSYEQYF
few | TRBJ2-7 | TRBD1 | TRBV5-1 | TGCGCCAGCAGCCTAAGGGGACAGCGCTACGAGCAGTACTTC | CASSLRGQRYEQYF
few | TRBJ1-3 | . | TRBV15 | TGTGCCACCAGCAGAGGAGGAACTGGAAACACCATATATTTT | CATSRGGTGNTIYF
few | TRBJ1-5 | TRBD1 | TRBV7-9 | TGTGCCAGCAGTTCCGAGGGGGCCCAGCCCCAGCATTTT | CASSSEGAQPQHF
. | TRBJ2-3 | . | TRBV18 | TGTGCCAGCTCACCACCCGTCGCAGGGGCAGGGAGCACAGATACGCAGTATTTT | CASSPPVAGAGSTDTQYF
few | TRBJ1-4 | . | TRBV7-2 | TGTGCCAGCGGGCGGGCTAATGAAAAACTGTTTTTT | CASGRANEKLFF
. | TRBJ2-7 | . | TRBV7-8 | TGTGCCAGCAGCTTAGATCGAGTACGGGTTGGGGTTTACGAGCAGTACTTC | CASSLDRVRVGVYEQYF
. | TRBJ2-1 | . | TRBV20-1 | TGCAGTGCTCACCCTAGCGTTTCCTACAATGAGCAGTTCTTC | CSAHPSVSYNEQFF
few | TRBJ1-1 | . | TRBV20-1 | TGCAGTGCCATGGGGGGCTTCTCTGAAGCTTTCTTT | CSAMGGFSEAFF
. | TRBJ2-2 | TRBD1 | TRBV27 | TGTGCCACGTGGAAAACAGGGGTCGGCGGGGAGCTGTTTTTT | CATWKTGVGGELFF
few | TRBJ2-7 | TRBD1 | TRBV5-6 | TGTGCCAGCAGCTCAACAGGGGACTACGAGCAGTACTTC | CASSSTGDYEQYF
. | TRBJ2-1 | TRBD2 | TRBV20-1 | TGCAGTGCTAGACGGACTAGTGCCGGAGGGAATGAGCAGTTCTTC | CSARRTSAGGNEQFF
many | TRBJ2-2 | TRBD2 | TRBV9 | TGTGCCAGCAGCGTACTAGCGGGAGGCGAGGGGCTGTTTTTT | CASSVLAGGEGLFF
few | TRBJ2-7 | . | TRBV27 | TGTGCCAGCAGAGAGCACTCATCAACCTACGAGCAGTACTTC | CASREHSSTYEQYF
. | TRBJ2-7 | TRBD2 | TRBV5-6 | TGTGCCAGCAGCTTGGACCTAGCGGGAGATTACGAGCAGTACTTC | CASSLDLAGDYEQYF
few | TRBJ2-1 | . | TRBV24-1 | TGTGCCACCAGTCTTAACAGGATCAATGAGCAGTTCTTC | CATSLNRINEQFF
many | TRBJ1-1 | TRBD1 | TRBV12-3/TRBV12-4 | TGTGCCAGCAGCCGGGACAGAGTCACTGAAGCTTTCTTT | CASSRDRVTEAFF
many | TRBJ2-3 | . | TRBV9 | TGTGCCAGCAGCGTAGGAGATCGAAGGGCCACAGATACGCAGTATTTT | CASSVGDRRATDTQYF
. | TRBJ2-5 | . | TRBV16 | TGTGCCAGCAGCCAATGGGGACAGACCCAGTACTTC | CASSQWGQTQYF
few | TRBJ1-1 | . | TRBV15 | TGTGCCACCAGCAGAGATGGGACACTCAGGTGGGAAGCTTTCTTT | CATSRDGTLRWEAFF
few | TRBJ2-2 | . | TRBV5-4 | TGTGCCAGCAGCTTCCTGGGGGTCGGGGAGCTGTTTTTT | CASSFLGVGELFF
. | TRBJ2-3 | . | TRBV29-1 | TGCAGCGTTGACGGACAGGTTATGGAGGGCCGGGGAGATACGCAGTATTTT | CSVDGQVMEGRGDTQYF
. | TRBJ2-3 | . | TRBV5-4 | TGTGCCACCACGGGCTCGGGTACAGATACGCAGTATTTT | CATTGSGTDTQYF
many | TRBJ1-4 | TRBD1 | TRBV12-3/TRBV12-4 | TGTGCCAGCAGCCCTGGGACAGGGGGTGAAAAACTGTTTTTT | CASSPGTGGEKLFF
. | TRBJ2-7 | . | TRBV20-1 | TGCAGTGCTAGAAGGGAGAGTCCACCCTACGAGCAGTACTTC | CSARRESPPYEQYF